This T cell receptor (beta chain) is drawn from a study of monozygotic twins with inflammatory bowel disease. The length of the CDR3 is 15 residues. CDR1 is MGHRA, CDR2 YSYEKL, per germline. From its re-call of the 5' RACE reads, TCRdb lists each CDR3 protein once, without DNA. Seen in this sample are about 160,000 distinct CDR3 sequences; the ten most common clones hold about 2.4%. Comment on this clonotype: The antigen remains undetermined.

Study-level findings and limits: IBD patients showed reduced TCRbeta diversity (inverse Simpson) versus healthy co-twins. Especially where disease activity was present, IBD patients had fewer clonotypes in common with others than healthy twins did. The analysis failed to separate different T cell subtypes.

This chain links TRBV4-1 with TRBJ2-2; TCRdb reports TRBD1, a call that lacks DNA to check it against. The TCR sequence derives from a human donor with ulcerative colitis or Crohn's disease, or a healthy co-twin of an affected twin (not recorded which). Sequences were obtained from blood. This chain's CDR3 is CASSQVGQAFGELFF.